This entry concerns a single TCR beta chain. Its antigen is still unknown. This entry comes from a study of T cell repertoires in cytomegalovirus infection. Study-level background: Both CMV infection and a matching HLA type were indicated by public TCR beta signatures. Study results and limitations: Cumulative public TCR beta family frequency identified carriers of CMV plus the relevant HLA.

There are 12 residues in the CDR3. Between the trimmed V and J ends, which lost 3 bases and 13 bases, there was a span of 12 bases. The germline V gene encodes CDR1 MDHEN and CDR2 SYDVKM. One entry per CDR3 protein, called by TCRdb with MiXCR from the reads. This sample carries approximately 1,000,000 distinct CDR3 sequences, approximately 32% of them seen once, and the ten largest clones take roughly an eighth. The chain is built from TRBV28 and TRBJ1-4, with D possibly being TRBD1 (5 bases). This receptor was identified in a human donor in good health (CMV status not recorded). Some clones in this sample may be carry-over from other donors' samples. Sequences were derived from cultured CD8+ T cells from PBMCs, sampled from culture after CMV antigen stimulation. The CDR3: CASSFQGHALFF. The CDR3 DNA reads TGTGCCAGCAGTTTCCAGGGTCATGCACTGTTTTTT. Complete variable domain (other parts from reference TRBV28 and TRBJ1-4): DVKVTQSSRYLVKRTGEKVFLECVQDMDHENMFWYRQDPGLGLRLIYFSYDVKMKEKGDIPEGYSVSREKKERFSLILESASTNQTSMYLCASSFQGHALFFGSGTQLSVL.